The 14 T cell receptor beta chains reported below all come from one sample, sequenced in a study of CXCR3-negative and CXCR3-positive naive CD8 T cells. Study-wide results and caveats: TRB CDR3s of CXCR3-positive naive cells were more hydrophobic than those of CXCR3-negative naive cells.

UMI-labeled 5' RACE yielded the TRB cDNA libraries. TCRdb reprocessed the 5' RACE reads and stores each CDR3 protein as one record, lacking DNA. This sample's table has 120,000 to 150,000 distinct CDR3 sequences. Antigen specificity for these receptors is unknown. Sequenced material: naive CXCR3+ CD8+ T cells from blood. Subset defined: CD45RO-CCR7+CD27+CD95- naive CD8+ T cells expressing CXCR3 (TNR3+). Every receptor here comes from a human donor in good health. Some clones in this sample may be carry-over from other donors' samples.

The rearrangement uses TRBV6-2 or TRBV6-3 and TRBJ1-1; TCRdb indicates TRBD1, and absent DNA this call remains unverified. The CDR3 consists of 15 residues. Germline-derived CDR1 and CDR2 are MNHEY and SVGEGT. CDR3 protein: CASSYSVRDDTEAFF.

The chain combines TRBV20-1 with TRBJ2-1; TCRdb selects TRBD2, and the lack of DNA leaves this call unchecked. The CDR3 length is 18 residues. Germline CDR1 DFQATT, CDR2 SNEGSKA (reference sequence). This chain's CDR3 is CSARDSVGLAGTYNEQFF.

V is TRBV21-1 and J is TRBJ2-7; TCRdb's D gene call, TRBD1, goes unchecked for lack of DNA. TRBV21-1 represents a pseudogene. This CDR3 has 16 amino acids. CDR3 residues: CASSNPQSTGAYEQYF.

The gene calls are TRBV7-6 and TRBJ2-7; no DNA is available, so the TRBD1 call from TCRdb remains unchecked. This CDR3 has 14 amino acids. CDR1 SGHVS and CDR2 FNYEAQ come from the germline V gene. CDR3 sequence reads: CASSLGPRAHEQYF.

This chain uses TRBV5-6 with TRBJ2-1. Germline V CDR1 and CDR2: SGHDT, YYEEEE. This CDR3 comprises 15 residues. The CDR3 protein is CASSLDGRPYNEQFF.

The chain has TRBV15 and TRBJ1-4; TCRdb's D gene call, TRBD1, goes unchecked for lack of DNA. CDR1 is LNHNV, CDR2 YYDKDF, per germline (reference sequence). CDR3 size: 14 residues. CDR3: CATSRGGDNEKLFF.

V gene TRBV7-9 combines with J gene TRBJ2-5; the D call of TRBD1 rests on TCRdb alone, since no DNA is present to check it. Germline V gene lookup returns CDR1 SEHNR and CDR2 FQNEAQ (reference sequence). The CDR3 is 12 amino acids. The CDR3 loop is CASTGQQETQYF.

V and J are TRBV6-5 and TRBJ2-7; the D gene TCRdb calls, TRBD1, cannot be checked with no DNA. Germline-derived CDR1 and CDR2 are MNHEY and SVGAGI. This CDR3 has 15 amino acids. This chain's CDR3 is CASSLGQQAPYEQYF.

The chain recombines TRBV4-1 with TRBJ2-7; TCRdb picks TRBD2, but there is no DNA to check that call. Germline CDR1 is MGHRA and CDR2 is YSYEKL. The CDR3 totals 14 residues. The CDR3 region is CASSPQRWAYEQYF.

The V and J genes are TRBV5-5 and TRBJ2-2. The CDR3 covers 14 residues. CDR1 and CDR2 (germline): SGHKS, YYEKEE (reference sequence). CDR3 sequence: CASSLGRNTGELFF. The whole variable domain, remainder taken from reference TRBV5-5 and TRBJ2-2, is DAGVTQSPTHLIKTRGQQVTLRCSPISGHKSVSWYQQVLGQGPQFIFQYYEKEERGRGNFPDRFSARQFPNYSSELNVNALLLGDSALYLCASSLGRNTGELFFGEGSRLTVL.

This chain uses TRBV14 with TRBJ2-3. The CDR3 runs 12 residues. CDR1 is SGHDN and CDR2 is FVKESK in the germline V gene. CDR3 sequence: CASSPFRDTQYF.

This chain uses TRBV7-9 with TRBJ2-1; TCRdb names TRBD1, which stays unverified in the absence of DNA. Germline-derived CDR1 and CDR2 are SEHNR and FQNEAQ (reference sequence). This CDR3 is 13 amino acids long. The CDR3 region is CASSFSGGNEQFF.

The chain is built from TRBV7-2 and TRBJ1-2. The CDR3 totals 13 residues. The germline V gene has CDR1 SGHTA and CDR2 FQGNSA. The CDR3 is CASSPLDIYGYTF.

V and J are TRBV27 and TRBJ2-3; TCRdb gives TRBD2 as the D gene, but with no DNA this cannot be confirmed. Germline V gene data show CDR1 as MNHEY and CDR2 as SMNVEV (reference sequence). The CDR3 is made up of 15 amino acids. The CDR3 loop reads CASSYGTSGMDTQYF.